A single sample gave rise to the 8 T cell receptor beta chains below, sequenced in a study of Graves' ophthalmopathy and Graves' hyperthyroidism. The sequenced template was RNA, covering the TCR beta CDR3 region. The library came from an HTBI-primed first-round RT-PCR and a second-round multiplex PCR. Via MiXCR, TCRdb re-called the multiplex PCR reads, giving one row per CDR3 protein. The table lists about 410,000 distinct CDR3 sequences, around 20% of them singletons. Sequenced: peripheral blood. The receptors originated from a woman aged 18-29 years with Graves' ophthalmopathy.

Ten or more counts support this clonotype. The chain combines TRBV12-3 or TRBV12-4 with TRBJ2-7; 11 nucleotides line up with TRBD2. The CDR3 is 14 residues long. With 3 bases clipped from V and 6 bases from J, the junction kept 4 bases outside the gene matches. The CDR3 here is CASSLVAGGLEQYF. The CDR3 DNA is TGTGCCAGCAGTTTGGTAGCGGGAGGGCTCGAGCAGTACTTC.

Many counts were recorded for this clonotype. CDR3 in DNA: TGTGCCAGTAGGCAAGGCGGCAGCGGCTTCCATGGCTACACCTTC. Translated: CASRQGGSGFHGYTF. The rearrangement links TRBV19 to TRBJ1-2; D unclear. CDR3 length equals 15 residues. CDR1 and CDR2 from the germline V gene are LNHDA and SQIVND (reference sequence). V lost 6 bases, J lost 6 bases, and 20 bases lay in between.

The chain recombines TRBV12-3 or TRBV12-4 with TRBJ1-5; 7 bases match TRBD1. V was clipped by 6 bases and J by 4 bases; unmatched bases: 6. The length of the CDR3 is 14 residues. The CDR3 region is CASRKTGWNQPQHF. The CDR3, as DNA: TGTGCCAGCAGGAAGACAGGGTGGAATCAGCCCCAGCATTTT.

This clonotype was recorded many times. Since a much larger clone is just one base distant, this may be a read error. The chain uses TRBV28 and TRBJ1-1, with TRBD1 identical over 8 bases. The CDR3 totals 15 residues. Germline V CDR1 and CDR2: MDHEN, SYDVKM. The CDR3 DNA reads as TGTGCCAGCAGTGAACAGGGGGTTAGGGGCACTGAAGCTCTCTTT. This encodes CASSEQGVRGTEALF.

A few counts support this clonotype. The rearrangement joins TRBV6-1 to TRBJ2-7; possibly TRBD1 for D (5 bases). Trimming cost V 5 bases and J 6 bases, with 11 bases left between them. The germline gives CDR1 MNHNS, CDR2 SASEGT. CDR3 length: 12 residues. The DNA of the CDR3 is TGTGCCAGCAGTCTGACAGACGGCGAGCAGTACTTC. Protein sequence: CASSLTDGEQYF.

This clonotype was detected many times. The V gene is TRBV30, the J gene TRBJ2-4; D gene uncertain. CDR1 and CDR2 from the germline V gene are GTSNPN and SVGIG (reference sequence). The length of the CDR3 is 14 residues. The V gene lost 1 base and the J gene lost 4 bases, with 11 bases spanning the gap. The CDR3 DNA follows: TGTGCCTGGAGTGATGAGACCCATAAAAACATTCAGTACTTC. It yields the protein CAWSDETHKNIQYF.

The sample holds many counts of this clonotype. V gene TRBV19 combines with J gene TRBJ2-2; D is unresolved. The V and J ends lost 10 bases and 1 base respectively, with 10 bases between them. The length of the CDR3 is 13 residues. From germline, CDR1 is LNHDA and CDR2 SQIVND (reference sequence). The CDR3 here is CATNPGNTGELFF. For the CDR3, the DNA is TGTGCCACCAATCCAGGGAACACCGGGGAGCTGTTTTTT.

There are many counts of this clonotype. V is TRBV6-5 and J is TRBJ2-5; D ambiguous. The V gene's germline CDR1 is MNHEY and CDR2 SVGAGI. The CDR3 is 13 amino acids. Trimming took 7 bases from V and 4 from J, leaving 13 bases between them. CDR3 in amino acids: CASKGPMRETQYF. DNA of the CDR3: TGTGCCAGCAAAGGACCCATGAGAGAGACCCAGTACTTC.